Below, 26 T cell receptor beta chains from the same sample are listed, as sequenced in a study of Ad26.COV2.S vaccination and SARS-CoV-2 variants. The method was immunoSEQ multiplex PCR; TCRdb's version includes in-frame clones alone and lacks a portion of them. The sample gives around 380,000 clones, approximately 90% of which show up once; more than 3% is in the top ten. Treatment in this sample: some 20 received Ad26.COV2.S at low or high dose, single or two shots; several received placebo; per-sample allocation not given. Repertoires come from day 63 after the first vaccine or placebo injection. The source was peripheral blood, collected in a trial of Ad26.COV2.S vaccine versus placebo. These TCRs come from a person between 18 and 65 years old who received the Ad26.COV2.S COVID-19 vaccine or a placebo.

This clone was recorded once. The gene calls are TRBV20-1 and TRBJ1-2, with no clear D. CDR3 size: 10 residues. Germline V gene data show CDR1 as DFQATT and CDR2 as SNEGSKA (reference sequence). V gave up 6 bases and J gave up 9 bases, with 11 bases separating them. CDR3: CSANQASYTF. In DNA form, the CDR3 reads TGCAGTGCCAATCAAGCTAGCTACACCTTC.

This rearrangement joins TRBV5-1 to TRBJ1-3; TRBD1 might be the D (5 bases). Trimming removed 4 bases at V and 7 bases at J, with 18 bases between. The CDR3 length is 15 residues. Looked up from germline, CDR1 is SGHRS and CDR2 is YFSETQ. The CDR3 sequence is CASSAAGTESNTIYF. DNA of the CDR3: TGCGCCAGCAGCGCAGCCGGGACGGAGAGCAACACCATATATTTT.

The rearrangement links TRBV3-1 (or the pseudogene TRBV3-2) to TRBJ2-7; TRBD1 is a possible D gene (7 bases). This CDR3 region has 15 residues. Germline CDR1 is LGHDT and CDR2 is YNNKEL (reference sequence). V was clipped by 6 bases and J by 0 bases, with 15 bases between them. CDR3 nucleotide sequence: TGTGCCAGCAGTTTACAGGGGACTTACTCCTACGAGCAGTACTTC. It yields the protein CASSLQGTYSYEQYF.

CDR3 protein: CASSPFGQGVAGNTIYF. CDR3 nucleotides: TGTGCCAGCTCACCATTCGGACAAGGGGTCGCTGGAAACACCATATATTTT. V usage is TRBV18 and J usage is TRBJ1-3; D is perhaps TRBD1 (5 bases). Germline CDR1 KGHSH, CDR2 LQKENI. This CDR3 region has 17 residues. V dropped 2 bases and J dropped 2 bases, with 16 bases sitting between them. Looking up the rest from reference TRBV18 and TRBJ1-3 gives the full variable domain: NAGVMQNPRHLVRRRGQEARLRCSPMKGHSHVYWYRQLPEEGLKFMVYLQKENIIDESGMPKERFSAEFPKEGPSILRIQQVVRGDSAAYFCASSPFGQGVAGNTIYFGEGSWLTVV.

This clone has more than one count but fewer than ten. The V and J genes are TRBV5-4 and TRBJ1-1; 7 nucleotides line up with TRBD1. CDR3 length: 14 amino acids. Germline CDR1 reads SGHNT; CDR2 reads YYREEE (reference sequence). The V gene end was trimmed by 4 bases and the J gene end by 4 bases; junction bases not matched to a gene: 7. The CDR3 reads CASSHAGTATEAFF. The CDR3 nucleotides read TGTGCCAGCAGCCACGCCGGGACAGCCACTGAAGCTTTCTTT.

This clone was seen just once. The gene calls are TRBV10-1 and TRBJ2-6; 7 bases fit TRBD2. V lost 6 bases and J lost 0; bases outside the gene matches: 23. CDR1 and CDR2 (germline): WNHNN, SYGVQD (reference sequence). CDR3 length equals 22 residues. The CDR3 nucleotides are TGCGCCAGCAGCCCTGGGGGGGTTTGGAGCAAAGATTCTTTCTCTGGGGCCAACGTCCTGACTTTC. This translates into CASSPGGVWSKDSFSGANVLTF.

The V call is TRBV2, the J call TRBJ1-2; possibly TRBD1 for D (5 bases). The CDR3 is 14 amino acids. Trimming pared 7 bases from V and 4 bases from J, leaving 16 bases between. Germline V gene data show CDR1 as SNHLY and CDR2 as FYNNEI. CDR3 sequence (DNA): TGTGCCAGCAACCCGCAGCCCGGGGGCTATGGCTACACCTTC. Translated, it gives CASNPQPGGYGYTF.

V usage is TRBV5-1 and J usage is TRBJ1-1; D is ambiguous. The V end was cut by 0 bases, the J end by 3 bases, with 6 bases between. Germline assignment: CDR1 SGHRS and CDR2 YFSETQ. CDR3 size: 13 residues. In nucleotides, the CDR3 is TGCGCCAGCAGCTTGGGGCGGGACACTGAAGCTTTCTTT. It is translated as CASSLGRDTEAFF.

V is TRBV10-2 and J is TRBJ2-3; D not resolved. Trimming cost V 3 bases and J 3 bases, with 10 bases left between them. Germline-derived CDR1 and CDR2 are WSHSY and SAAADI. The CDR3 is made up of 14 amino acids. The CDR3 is CASSETLVTDTQYF. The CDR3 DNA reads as TGCGCCAGCAGTGAAACCCTAGTTACAGATACGCAGTATTTT.

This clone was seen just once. CDR3 loop: CASSLGRGHNTGELFF. The CDR3 bases are TGTGCCAGCAGCTTAGGTCGGGGTCATAACACCGGGGAGCTGTTTTTT. The rearrangement links TRBV11-2 to TRBJ2-2; TRBD2 might be the D (5 bases). Germline V gene data show CDR1 as SGHAT and CDR2 as FQNNGV. The V end lost 1 base, the J end lost 2 bases, and 11 bases lay between the germline ends. The CDR3 consists of 16 residues.

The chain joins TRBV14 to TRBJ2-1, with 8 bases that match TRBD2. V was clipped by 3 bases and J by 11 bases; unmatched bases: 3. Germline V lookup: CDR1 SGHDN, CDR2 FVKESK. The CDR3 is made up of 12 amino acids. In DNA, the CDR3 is TGTGCCAGCAGCCATAGCGGGGTTCAGCAGTTCTTC. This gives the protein CASSHSGVQQFF.

The chain's CDR3 is CASSPGPRNQPQHF. The DNA for the CDR3 is TGTGCCAGCAGCCCGGGACCTCGCAATCAGCCCCAGCATTTT. This chain connects TRBV7-2 to TRBJ1-5; D possibly corresponds to TRBD1 (5 bases). The germline V gene encodes CDR1 SGHTA and CDR2 FQGNSA. V lost 5 bases to trimming and J lost 2 bases, with 10 bases between them. The CDR3 loop spans 14 amino acids.

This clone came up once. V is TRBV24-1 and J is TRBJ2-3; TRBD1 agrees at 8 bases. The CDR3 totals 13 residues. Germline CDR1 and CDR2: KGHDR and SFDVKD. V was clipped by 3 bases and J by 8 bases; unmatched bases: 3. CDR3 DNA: TGTGCCACCAGTGATGAGGACAGGGCTACGCAGTATTTT. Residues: CATSDEDRATQYF.

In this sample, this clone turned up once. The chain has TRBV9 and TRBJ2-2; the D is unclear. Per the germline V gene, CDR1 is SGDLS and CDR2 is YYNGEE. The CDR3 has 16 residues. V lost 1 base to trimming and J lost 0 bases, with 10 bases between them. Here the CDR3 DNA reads TGTGCCAGCAGCGTACAGGTGCCTCCGAACACCGGGGAGCTGTTTTTT. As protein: CASSVQVPPNTGELFF.

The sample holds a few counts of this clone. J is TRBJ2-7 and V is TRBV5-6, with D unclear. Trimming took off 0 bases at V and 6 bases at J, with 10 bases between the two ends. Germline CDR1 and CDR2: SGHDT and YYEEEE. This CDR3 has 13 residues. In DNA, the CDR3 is TGTGCCAGCAGCTTGGAAGGGTTCCTCGAGCAGTACTTC. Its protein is CASSLEGFLEQYF. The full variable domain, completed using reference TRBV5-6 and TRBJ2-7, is DAGVTQSPTHLIKTRGQQVTLRCSPKSGHDTVSWYQQALGQGPQFIFQYYEEEERQRGNFPDRFSGHQFPNYSSELNVNALLLGDSALYLCASSLEGFLEQYFGPGTRLTVT.

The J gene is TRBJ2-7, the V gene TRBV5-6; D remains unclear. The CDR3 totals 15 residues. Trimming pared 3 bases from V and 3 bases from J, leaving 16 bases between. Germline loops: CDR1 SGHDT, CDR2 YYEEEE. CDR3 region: CASSSDMGRSYEQYF. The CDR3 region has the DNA TGTGCCAGCAGCTCCGACATGGGAAGGAGCTACGAGCAGTACTTC. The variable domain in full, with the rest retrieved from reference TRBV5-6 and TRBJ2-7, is DAGVTQSPTHLIKTRGQQVTLRCSPKSGHDTVSWYQQALGQGPQFIFQYYEEEERQRGNFPDRFSGHQFPNYSSELNVNALLLGDSALYLCASSSDMGRSYEQYFGPGTRLTVT.

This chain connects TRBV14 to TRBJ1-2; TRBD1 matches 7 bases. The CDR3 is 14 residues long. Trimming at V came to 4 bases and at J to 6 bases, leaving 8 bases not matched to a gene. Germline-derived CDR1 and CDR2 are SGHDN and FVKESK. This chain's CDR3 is CASSRLGQRNGYTF. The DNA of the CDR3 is TGTGCCAGCAGCCGACTGGGACAGCGAAATGGCTACACCTTC.

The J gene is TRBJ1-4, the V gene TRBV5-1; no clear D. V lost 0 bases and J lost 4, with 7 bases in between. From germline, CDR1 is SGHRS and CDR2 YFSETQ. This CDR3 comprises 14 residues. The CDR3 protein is CASSLDSFNEKLFF. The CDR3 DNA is TGCGCCAGCAGCTTGGACAGCTTTAATGAAAAACTGTTTTTT.

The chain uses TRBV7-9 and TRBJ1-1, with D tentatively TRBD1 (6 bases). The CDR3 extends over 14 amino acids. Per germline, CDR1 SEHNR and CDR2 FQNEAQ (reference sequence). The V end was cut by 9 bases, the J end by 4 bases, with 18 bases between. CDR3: CASSDSTGRTEAFF. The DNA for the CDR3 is TGTGCCAGTTCGGACAGCACTGGGCGCACTGAAGCTTTCTTT.

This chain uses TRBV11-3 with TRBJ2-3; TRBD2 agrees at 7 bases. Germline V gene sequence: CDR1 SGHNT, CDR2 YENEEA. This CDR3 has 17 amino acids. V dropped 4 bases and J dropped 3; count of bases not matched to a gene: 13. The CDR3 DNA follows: TGTGCCAGCAGCTCAACCCTCGGGGAGGGTAGAACAGATACGCAGTATTTT. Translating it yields CASSSTLGEGRTDTQYF.

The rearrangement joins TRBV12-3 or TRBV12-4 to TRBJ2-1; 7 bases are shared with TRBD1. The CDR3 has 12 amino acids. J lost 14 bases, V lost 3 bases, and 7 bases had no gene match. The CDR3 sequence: CASSFFTGDKFF. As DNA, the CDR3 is TGTGCCAGCAGTTTTTTTACAGGGGATAAGTTCTTC.

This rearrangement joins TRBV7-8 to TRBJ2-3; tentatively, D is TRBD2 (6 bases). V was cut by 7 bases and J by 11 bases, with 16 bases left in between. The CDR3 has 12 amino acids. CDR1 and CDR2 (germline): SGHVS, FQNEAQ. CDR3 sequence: CASNNGAGGQYF. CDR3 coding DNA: TGTGCCAGCAACAACGGGGCCGGGGGGCAGTATTTT.

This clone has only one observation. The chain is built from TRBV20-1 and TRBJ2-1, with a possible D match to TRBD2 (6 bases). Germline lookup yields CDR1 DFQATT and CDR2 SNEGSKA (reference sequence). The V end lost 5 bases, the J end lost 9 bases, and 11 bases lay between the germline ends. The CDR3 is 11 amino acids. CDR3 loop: CSASQGGEQFF. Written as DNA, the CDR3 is TGCAGTGCTTCCCAGGGAGGTGAGCAGTTCTTC.

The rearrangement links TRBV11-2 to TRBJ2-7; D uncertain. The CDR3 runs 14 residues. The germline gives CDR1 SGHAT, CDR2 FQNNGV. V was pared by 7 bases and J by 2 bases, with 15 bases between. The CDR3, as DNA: TGTGCCAGCACCCCCAGCGCAGGAGCCTACGAGCAGTACTTC. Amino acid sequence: CASTPSAGAYEQYF.

The CDR3 DNA sequence: TGCGCCAGCAGCCATTGGGCCGAGCAGTTCTTC. As protein: CASSHWAEQFF. The chain is built from TRBV4-1 and TRBJ2-1; D ambiguous. Germline CDR1 MGHRA, CDR2 YSYEKL. The CDR3 extends over 11 amino acids. The V gene lost 3 bases and the J gene lost 10 bases, with 7 bases spanning the gap.

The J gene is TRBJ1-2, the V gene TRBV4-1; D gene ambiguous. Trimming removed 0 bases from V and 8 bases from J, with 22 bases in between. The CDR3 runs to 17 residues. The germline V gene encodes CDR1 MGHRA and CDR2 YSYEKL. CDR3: CASSQDLPRSFTGGYTF. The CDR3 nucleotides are TGCGCCAGCAGCCAAGATCTCCCGCGTTCCTTCACGGGGGGCTACACCTTC.